The clone carrying this T cell receptor (beta chain) appeared once. Only in-frame clones appear in the TCRdb table, and some are missing; sequencing was by immunoSEQ multiplex PCR. The table lists 2 million to 2.5 million clones, around 95% of them singletons. This entry belongs to a study of shared clonotypes between healthy human individuals. CDR3 length: 13 residues. The V end lost 6 bases, the J end lost 9 bases, and 14 bases lay between the germline ends. CDR1 MNHEY and CDR2 SVGAGI come from the germline V gene. Sequenced input: naive CD4+ T cells sorted from blood. Subset of the sample: CD45RA+ positively selected. The TCR comes from a man aged 18 to 29 in good health. V is TRBV6-5 and J is TRBJ1-4; no reliable D call. The CDR3 is CASRPPSLKKLFF. CDR3 DNA sequence: TGTGCCAGCAGGCCCCCGAGTTTAAAAAAACTGTTTTTT.